This paragraph covers one T cell receptor (beta chain) sequence. These data come from a study of blood T cell repertoires in COVID-19. Germline CDR1 reads MDHEN; CDR2 reads SYDVKM. The V gene end was trimmed by 2 bases and the J gene end by 1 base; junction bases not matched to a gene: 4. This CDR3 contains 16 residues. Sequenced by immunoSEQ multiplex PCR; TCRdb stores in-frame clones only, minus some. This sample has roughly 300,000 clones, with 70% to 90% found just once. Sample: peripheral blood. The rearrangement joins TRBV28 to TRBJ1-5; 8 bases fit TRBD1. The clonotype comes from a woman between 45 and 65 years old who had recovered from COVID-19. CDR3 in DNA: TGTGCCAGCAGTTTACCCCGACAGGGGAGCAATCAGCCCCAGCATTTT. Translated, it gives CASSLPRQGSNQPQHF.